What follows are 23 T cell receptor beta chains derived from one specimen sequenced in a study of Graves' ophthalmopathy and Graves' hyperthyroidism. Using RNA transcripts, the TCR beta CDR3 regions were amplified. HTBI primers were used in a first-round RT-PCR, which preceded a second-round multiplex PCR. TCRdb re-called the multiplex PCR reads with MiXCR, one entry per CDR3 protein. Found here are 350,000 to 450,000 distinct CDR3 sequences, around 21% of them singletons; the top ten hold approximately 3.2%. Sequencing input: peripheral blood. The receptors derive from a woman in her late teens or twenties with stable Graves' hyperthyroidism.

The table lists this clonotype with a few counts. The V and J genes are TRBV7-2 and TRBJ2-7; 9 nucleotides agree with TRBD2. Trimming cost V 0 bases and J 1 base; bases outside gene matches: 4. The CDR3 is 16 residues long. Looked up from germline, CDR1 is SGHTA and CDR2 is FQGNSA. In DNA form, the CDR3 reads TGTGCCAGCAGCTTAGCGGGGCTAGCGGGATCCTACGAGCAGTACTTC. Translated: CASSLAGLAGSYEQYF.

This clonotype was recorded at least ten times. The chain joins TRBV6-4 to TRBJ1-2; D is unresolved. V was clipped by 2 bases and J by 7 bases, with 8 bases between them. Germline CDR1 and CDR2: MRHNA and SNTAGT. CDR3 length: 12 residues. CDR3 nucleotide sequence: TGTGCCAGCAGTGACGGGGAAGCTGGCTACACCTTC. As protein: CASSDGEAGYTF.

This chain joins TRBV30 and TRBJ1-2, with a weak D call TRBD1 (5 bases). The germline gives CDR1 GTSNPN, CDR2 SVGIG (reference sequence). Trimming left V 4 bases short and J 7 bases short, with 10 bases between. CDR3 size: 11 residues. In DNA form, the CDR3 reads TGTGCCTGGATTGTAGGGGCTGGCTACACCTTC. Protein product: CAWIVGAGYTF.

This clonotype was detected a few times. This rearrangement joins TRBV5-5 to TRBJ2-3; D is unresolved. The CDR3 length is 12 residues. Trimming took off 4 bases at V and 6 bases at J, with 9 bases between the two ends. CDR1 SGHKS and CDR2 YYEKEE come from the germline V gene (reference sequence). This CDR3 is CASSPIGDTQYF. The CDR3 nucleotides read TGTGCCAGCAGCCCCATCGGGGATACGCAGTATTTT.

This clonotype has just a few counts. Here the CDR3 reads CASSLGAGGPETQYF. The CDR3 coding sequence is TGTGCCAGCAGCTTAGGCGCGGGGGGGCCGGAGACCCAGTACTTC. This chain uses TRBV11-2 with TRBJ2-5; 9 bases fit TRBD2. The germline V gene has CDR1 SGHAT and CDR2 FQNNGV. The CDR3 extends over 15 amino acids. J was trimmed by 5 bases and V by 1 base; bases with no gene match: 5.

At least ten counts were recorded for this clonotype. This chain connects TRBV15 to TRBJ2-7, with D maybe TRBD1 (5 bases). Germline V gives CDR1 LNHNV, CDR2 YYDKDF (reference sequence). Between the trimmed V and J ends, which lost 0 bases and 2 bases, there was a span of 11 bases. This CDR3 spans 15 amino acids. CDR3 nucleotide sequence: TGTGCCACCAGCAGAGATTTAGGGGCCCCCTACGAGCAGTACTTC. Protein: CATSRDLGAPYEQYF. Full variable domain (outside the CDR3, taken from reference TRBV15 and TRBJ2-7): DAMVIQNPRYQVTQFGKPVTLSCSQTLNHNVMYWYQQKSSQAPKLLFHYYDKDFNNEADTPDNFQSRRPNTSFCFLDIRSPGLGDTAMYLCATSRDLGAPYEQYFGPGTRLTVT.

This clonotype turned up a few times. Given a much more abundant clone one base away, this may be a read error. In this CDR3 the conserved last residue, phenylalanine or tryptophan, is missing, so a read error is likely. In DNA form, the CDR3 reads TGTGCCAGCAGCCAGAGGGGCACCGGGGAGCTGTTTGTT. Amino acids: CASSQRGTGELFV. The chain combines TRBV28 with TRBJ2-2; possibly TRBD1 or TRBD2 for D (5 bases each). The V gene lost 6 bases and the J gene lost 4 bases, with 9 bases spanning the gap. CDR1 MDHEN and CDR2 SYDVKM come from the germline V gene. This CDR3 region has 13 residues.

The sample holds a few counts of this clonotype. V is TRBV6-2 or TRBV6-3 and J is TRBJ2-2; 11 positions agree with TRBD2. The CDR3 contains 15 residues. CDR1 is MNHEY, CDR2 SVGEGT, per germline. After removal of 6 bases from V and 2 bases from J, the junction contained 2 bases not matched to a gene. The CDR3 DNA sequence: TGTGCCAGCAGAACTAGCGGGGGAAACACCGGGGAGCTGTTTTTT. Amino acids: CASRTSGGNTGELFF.

The chain has TRBV30 and TRBJ2-2; no clear D. The germline V gene has CDR1 GTSNPN and CDR2 SVGIG (reference sequence). The CDR3 has 14 amino acids. Trimming removed 3 bases from V and 6 bases from J, with 14 bases in between. This CDR3 is CAWSVPGEAGELFF. For the CDR3, the DNA is TGTGCCTGGAGCGTCCCCGGCGAGGCCGGGGAGCTGTTTTTT.

This clonotype was seen repeatedly, ten times or more. V gene TRBV19 combines with J gene TRBJ1-2; 8 bases agree with TRBD1. The V and J ends lost 7 bases and 2 bases, in that order; junction bases with no gene match: 12. This CDR3 region has 16 residues. CDR1 and CDR2 (germline): LNHDA, SQIVND (reference sequence). CDR3 loop: CASTTDRAAPNYGYTF. In nucleotides, the CDR3 is TGTGCCAGTACTACGGACAGGGCTGCCCCCAACTATGGCTACACCTTC.

This clonotype was recorded many times. The gene calls are TRBV18 and TRBJ2-5, with TRBD2 matching 8 bases. The CDR3 extends over 14 amino acids. CDR1 is KGHSH and CDR2 is LQKENI in the germline V gene. V shed 3 bases, J shed 4 bases, and the junction held 4 bases outside the gene matches. In DNA, the CDR3 is TGTGCCAGCTCACCTGGACTAGCTAGAGAGACCCAGTACTTC. As protein: CASSPGLARETQYF.

This clonotype has ten or more counts. The chain couples TRBV28 to TRBJ2-7, with a tentative D call TRBD2 (6 bases). The CDR3 loop spans 13 amino acids. In germline, CDR1 is MDHEN, CDR2 SYDVKM. V lost 4 bases and J 2 bases, leaving 9 bases between the germline ends. This CDR3 reads CASSYRGTYEQYF. In nucleotides, the CDR3 is TGTGCCAGCAGTTACCGGGGGACCTACGAGCAGTACTTC.

This clonotype appeared a few times. The rearrangement links TRBV3-1 to TRBJ2-2, with TRBD1 matching 7 bases. V gave up 1 base and J gave up 4 bases; unmatched junction bases: 3. Looked up from germline, CDR1 is LGHDT and CDR2 is YNNKEL (reference sequence). This CDR3 is built from 15 residues. The CDR3 loop is CASSQATGFTGELFF. The CDR3 region has the DNA TGTGCCAGCAGCCAAGCGACAGGGTTCACCGGGGAGCTGTTTTTT.

This clonotype was recorded many times. J is TRBJ2-5 and V is TRBV4-2, with D perhaps being TRBD1 or TRBD2 (5 bases each). The CDR3 extends over 13 amino acids. Trimming left V 5 bases short and J 6 bases short, with 13 bases between. The germline V gene encodes CDR1 LGHNA and CDR2 YNFKEQ. CDR3 bases: TGTGCCAGCAGCAAAAGGGACGAGAAGACCCAGTACTTC. This translates into CASSKRDEKTQYF.

This clonotype was counted ten times or more. The chain joins TRBV20-1 to TRBJ2-5; 9 positions agree with TRBD1. After removal of 0 bases from V and 5 bases from J, the junction contained 7 bases not matched to a gene. This CDR3 is built from 15 residues. Germline V gene sequence: CDR1 DFQATT, CDR2 SNEGSKA (reference sequence). Here the CDR3 reads CSARDHRGRRETQYF. CDR3 DNA sequence: TGCAGTGCTAGAGATCACAGGGGGCGGAGGGAGACCCAGTACTTC.

This clonotype came up many times. The chain is built from TRBV12-3 or TRBV12-4 and TRBJ2-7; D tentatively fits TRBD1 or TRBD2 (5 bases each). V lost 6 bases and J lost 3, with 12 bases in between. The CDR3 runs 13 residues. The CDR3 sequence: CASSRGGGYEQYF. In nucleotides, the CDR3 is TGTGCCAGCAGCCGCGGTGGGGGCTACGAGCAGTACTTC.

In its sample, this clonotype was seen many times. This chain connects TRBV28 to TRBJ2-7; tentatively, D is TRBD2 (6 bases). The V gene lost 5 bases and the J gene lost 1 base, with 21 bases spanning the gap. CDR1 MDHEN and CDR2 SYDVKM come from the germline V gene. The CDR3 is made up of 17 amino acids. CDR3 DNA: TGTGCCAGCAGTCCCCTGGAGGGCGGGATTGTGTCCTACGAGCAGTACTTC. Translation gives CASSPLEGGIVSYEQYF.

This clonotype occurred many times. This chain joins TRBV5-1 and TRBJ2-5, with 12 bases matching TRBD2. Germline values: CDR1 SGHRS, CDR2 YFSETQ. This CDR3 spans 13 amino acids. V was clipped by 7 bases and J by 2 bases; unmatched bases: 0. CDR3 sequence reads: CASGLAGQETQYF. CDR3 DNA sequence: TGCGCCAGCGGACTAGCGGGACAAGAGACCCAGTACTTC.

This clonotype appeared many times. The chain uses TRBV27 and TRBJ2-2; TRBD1 might be the D (5 bases). CDR1 and CDR2 (germline): MNHEY, SMNVEV (reference sequence). V lost 5 bases, J lost 5 bases, and 9 bases lay in between. This CDR3 spans 13 amino acids. The CDR3 loop reads CASSRQGTGELFF. Written as DNA, the CDR3 is TGTGCCAGCAGTAGGCAGGGAACCGGGGAGCTGTTTTTT.

The chain combines TRBV18 with TRBJ2-7, with 7 bases aligning to TRBD2. CDR1 is KGHSH, CDR2 LQKENI, per germline. This CDR3 region has 15 residues. Trimming cost V 3 bases and J 6 bases; bases outside gene matches: 11. Here the CDR3 DNA reads TGTGCCAGCTCACCGAGTCGGGAGGAAGGCAGCGAGCAGTACTTC. Translated, it gives CASSPSREEGSEQYF.

This clonotype has a count of ten or more. This rearrangement joins TRBV20-1 to TRBJ2-7, with TRBD2 identical over 7 bases. The V gene end was trimmed by 3 bases and the J gene end by 7 bases; junction bases not matched to a gene: 9. From germline, CDR1 is DFQATT and CDR2 SNEGSKA (reference sequence). The CDR3 is made up of 13 amino acids. The CDR3: CSASSGTTGEQYF. The CDR3, as DNA: TGCAGTGCTAGCTCCGGGACTACGGGGGAGCAGTACTTC.

This clonotype was detected ten times or more. The chain joins TRBV12-3 or TRBV12-4 to TRBJ2-7; no reliable D call. Trimming removed 8 bases at V and 0 bases at J, with 8 bases between. This CDR3 region has 12 residues. The CDR3 here is CASESPSYEQYF. The CDR3 DNA sequence: TGTGCCAGCGAATCACCCTCCTACGAGCAGTACTTC.

This clonotype was detected ten times or more. The chain recombines TRBV6-1 with TRBJ2-3, with a tentative D call TRBD2 (5 bases). There are 14 residues in the CDR3. Trimming took off 0 bases at V and 4 bases at J, with 8 bases between the two ends. Germline values: CDR1 MNHNS, CDR2 SASEGT. The CDR3 protein is CASSEAGESDTQYF. For the CDR3, the DNA is TGTGCCAGCAGTGAAGCGGGAGAGTCAGATACGCAGTATTTT.